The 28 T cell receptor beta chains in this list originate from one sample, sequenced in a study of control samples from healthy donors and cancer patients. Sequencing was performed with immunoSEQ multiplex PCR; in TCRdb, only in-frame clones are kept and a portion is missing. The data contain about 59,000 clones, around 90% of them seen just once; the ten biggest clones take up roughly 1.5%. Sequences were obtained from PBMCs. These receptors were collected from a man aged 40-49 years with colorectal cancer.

The CDR3 protein is CASSLMGYVENTEAFF. The DNA for the CDR3 is TGCGCCAGCAGCTTGATGGGGTATGTGGAAAACACTGAAGCTTTCTTT. The rearrangement links TRBV5-1 to TRBJ1-1; D remains unclear. CDR1 SGHRS and CDR2 YFSETQ come from the germline V gene. Trimming stripped 1 base from V and 2 bases from J, with 15 bases between. CDR3 length: 16 residues. Full variable domain (missing parts from reference TRBV5-1 and TRBJ1-1): KAGVTQTPRYLIKTRGQQVTLSCSPISGHRSVSWYQQTPGQGLQFLFEYFSETQRNKGNFPGRFSGRQFSNSRSEMNVSTLELGDSALYLCASSLMGYVENTEAFFGQGTRLTVV.

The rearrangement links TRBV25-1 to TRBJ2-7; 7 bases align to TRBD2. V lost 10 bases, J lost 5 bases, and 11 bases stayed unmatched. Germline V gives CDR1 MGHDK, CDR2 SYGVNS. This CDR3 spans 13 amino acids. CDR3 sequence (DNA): TGTGCCACTTCTCGACCGGGGAGGGACGAGCAGTACTTC. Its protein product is CATSRPGRDEQYF.

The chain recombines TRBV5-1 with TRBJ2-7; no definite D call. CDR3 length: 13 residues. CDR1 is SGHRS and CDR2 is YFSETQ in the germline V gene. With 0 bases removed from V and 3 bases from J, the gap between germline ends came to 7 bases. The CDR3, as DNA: TGCGCCAGCAGCTTGGGTCAGAACTACGAGCAGTACTTC. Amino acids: CASSLGQNYEQYF.

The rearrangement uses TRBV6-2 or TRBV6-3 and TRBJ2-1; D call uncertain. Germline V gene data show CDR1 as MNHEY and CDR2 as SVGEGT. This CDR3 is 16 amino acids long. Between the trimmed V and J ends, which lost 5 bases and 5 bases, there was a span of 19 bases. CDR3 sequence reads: CASSPSAVFIDNEQFF. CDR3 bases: TGTGCCAGCAGTCCGAGTGCGGTTTTCATAGACAATGAGCAGTTCTTC.

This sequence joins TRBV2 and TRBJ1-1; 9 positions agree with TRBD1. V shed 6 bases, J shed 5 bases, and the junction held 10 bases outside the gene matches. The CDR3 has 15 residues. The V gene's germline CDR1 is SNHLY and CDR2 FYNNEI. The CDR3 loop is CASRGQGGSRTEAFF. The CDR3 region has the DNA TGTGCCAGCAGGGGACAGGGTGGTTCGAGGACTGAAGCTTTCTTT.

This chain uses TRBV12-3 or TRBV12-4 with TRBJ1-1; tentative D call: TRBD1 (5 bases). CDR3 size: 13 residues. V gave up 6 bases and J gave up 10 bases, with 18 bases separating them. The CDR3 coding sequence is TGTGCCAGCAGGATCCGCATTGGGCAGGGAGCTTTCTTT. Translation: CASRIRIGQGAFF.

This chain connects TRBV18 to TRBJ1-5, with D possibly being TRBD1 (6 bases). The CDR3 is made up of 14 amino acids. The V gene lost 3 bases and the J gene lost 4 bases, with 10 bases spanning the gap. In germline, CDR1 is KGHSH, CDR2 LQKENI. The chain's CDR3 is CASSPQTGNQPQHF. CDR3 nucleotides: TGTGCCAGCTCACCGCAGACAGGTAATCAGCCCCAGCATTTT.

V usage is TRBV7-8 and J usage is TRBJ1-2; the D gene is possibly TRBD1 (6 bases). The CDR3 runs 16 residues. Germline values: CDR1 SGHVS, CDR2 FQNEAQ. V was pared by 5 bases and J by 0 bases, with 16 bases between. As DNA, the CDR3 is TGTGCCAGCAGCCAAGGGGGAAAGGGGCCTAACTATGGCTACACCTTC. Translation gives CASSQGGKGPNYGYTF.

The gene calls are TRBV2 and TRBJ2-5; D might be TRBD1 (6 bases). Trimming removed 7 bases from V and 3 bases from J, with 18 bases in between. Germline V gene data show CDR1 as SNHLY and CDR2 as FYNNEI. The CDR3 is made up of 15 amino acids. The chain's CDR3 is CASKATGAPKETQYF. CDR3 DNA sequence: TGTGCCAGCAAAGCGACAGGAGCACCAAAAGAGACCCAGTACTTC.

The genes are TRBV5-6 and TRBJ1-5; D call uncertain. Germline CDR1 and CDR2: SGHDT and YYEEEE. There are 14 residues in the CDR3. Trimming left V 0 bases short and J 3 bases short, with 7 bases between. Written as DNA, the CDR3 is TGTGCCAGCAGCTTGGGGCCGCCCAATCAGCCCCAGCATTTT. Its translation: CASSLGPPNQPQHF.

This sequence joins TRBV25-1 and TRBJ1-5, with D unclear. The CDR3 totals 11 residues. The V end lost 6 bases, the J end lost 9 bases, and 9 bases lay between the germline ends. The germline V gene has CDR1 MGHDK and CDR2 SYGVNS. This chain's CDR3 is CASRTVGPQHF. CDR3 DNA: TGTGCCAGCAGGACCGTCGGGCCCCAGCATTTT.

CDR3 amino acids: CASRSTGGPNSPLHF. The CDR3 DNA follows: TGCGCCAGCAGGTCGACAGGGGGCCCTAATTCACCCCTCCACTTT. This chain connects TRBV5-1 to TRBJ1-6; 10 nucleotides match TRBD1. Losses at the gene ends were 5 bases for V and 6 bases for J; bases not matched to a gene: 5. Germline CDR1 is SGHRS and CDR2 is YFSETQ. CDR3 length: 15 amino acids.

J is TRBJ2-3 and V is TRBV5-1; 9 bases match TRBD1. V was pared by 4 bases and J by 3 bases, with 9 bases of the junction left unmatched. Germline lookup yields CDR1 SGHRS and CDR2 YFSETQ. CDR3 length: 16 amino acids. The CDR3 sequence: CASSTLDRGVTDTQYF. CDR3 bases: TGCGCCAGCAGCACTCTGGACAGGGGTGTAACAGATACGCAGTATTTT. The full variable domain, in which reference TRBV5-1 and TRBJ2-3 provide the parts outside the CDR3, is KAGVTQTPRYLIKTRGQQVTLSCSPISGHRSVSWYQQTPGQGLQFLFEYFSETQRNKGNFPGRFSGRQFSNSRSEMNVSTLELGDSALYLCASSTLDRGVTDTQYFGPGTRLTVL.

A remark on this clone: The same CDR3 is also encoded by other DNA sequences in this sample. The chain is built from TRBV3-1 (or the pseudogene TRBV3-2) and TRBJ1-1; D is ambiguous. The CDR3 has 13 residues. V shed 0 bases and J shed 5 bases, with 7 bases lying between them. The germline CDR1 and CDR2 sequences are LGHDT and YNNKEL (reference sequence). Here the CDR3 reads CASSQERRTEAFF. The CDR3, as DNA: TGTGCCAGCAGCCAAGAAAGACGGACTGAAGCTTTCTTT.

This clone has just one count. The CDR3 DNA is TGTGCCAGCGGGTCACAGCGGCCCTACACCCAGTACTTC. Amino acids: CASGSQRPYTQYF. The chain recombines TRBV5-4 with TRBJ2-5; a possible D gene is TRBD2 (5 bases). The length of the CDR3 is 13 residues. Germline CDR1 and CDR2: SGHNT and YYREEE (reference sequence). The germline V and J ends were trimmed by 7 bases and 8 bases, with 18 bases remaining between them. The full variable domain, rest sourced from reference TRBV5-4 and TRBJ2-5, is ETGVTQSPTHLIKTRGQQVTLRCSSQSGHNTVSWYQQALGQGPQFIFQYYREEENGRGNFPPRFSGLQFPNYSSELNVNALELDDSALYLCASGSQRPYTQYFGPGTRLLVL.

The CDR3, as DNA: TGTGCCAGCAGCCCGGGGACAGGTGTCCAAGAGACCCAGTACTTC. This codes for CASSPGTGVQETQYF. The chain links TRBV11-3 to TRBJ2-5, with TRBD1 matching over 8 bases. The junction had 6 bases not matched to a gene; V was cut back by 5 bases and J by 1 base. Germline loops: CDR1 SGHNT, CDR2 YENEEA. The CDR3 has 15 residues.

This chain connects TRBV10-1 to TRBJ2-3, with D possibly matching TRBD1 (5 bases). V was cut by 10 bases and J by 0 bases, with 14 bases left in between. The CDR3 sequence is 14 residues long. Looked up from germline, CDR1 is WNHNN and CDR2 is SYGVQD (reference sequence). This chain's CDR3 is CAIVTGHSTDTQYF. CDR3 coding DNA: TGCGCCATCGTAACCGGACACAGCACAGATACGCAGTATTTT.

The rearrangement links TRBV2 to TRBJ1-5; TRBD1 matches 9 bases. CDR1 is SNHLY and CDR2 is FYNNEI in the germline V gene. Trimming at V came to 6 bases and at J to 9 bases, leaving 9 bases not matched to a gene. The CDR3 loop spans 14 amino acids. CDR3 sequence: CASRLDRGKLPQHF. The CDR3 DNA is TGTGCCAGCAGGCTTGACAGGGGGAAACTGCCCCAGCATTTT.

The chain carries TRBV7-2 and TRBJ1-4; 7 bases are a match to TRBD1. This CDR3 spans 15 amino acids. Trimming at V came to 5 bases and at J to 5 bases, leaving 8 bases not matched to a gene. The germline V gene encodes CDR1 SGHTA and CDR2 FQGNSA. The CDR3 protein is CASSPRQGPNEKLFF. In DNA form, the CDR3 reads TGTGCCAGCAGCCCTCGACAGGGCCCAAATGAAAAACTGTTTTTT.

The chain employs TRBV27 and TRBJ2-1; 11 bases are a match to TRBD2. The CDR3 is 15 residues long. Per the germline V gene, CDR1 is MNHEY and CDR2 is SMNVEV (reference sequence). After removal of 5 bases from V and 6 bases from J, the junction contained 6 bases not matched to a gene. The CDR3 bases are TGTGCCAGCAGTCCCCTAGCGGGGGGAATCAATGAGCAGTTCTTC. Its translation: CASSPLAGGINEQFF.

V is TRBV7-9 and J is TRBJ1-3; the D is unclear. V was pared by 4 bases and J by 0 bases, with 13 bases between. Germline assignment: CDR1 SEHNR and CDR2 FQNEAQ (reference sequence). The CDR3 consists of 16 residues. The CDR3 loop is CASSSRPGSSGNTIYF. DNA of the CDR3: TGTGCCAGCAGCTCTCGTCCGGGGAGCTCTGGAAACACCATATATTTT.

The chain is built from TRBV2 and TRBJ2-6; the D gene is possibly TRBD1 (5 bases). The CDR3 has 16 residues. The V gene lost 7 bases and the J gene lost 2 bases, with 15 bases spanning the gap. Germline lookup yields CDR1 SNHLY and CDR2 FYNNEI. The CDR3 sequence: CASKWGETTGANVLTF. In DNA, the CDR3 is TGTGCCAGCAAGTGGGGCGAAACGACTGGGGCCAACGTCCTGACTTTC.

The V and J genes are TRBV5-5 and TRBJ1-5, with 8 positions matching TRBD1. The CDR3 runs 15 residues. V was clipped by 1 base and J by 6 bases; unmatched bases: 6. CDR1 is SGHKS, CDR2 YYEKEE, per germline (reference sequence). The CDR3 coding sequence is TGTGCCAGCAGCTTGCAACAGGGGGTAGGTCAGCCCCAGCATTTT. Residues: CASSLQQGVGQPQHF.

CDR3 sequence reads: CASSLDDTSYNEQFF. DNA for the CDR3: TGTGCCAGCAGCTTGGACGACACCTCCTACAATGAGCAGTTCTTC. V usage is TRBV5-5 and J usage is TRBJ2-1; no clear D gene. CDR3 length equals 15 residues. The germline gives CDR1 SGHKS, CDR2 YYEKEE (reference sequence). The V and J ends lost 0 bases and 0 bases respectively, with 7 bases between them.

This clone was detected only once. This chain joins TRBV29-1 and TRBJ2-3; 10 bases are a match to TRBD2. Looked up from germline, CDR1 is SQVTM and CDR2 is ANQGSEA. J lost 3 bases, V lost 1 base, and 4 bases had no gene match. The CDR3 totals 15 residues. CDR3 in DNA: TGCAGCGTTGAAGTAGCGGGGGGTAAAACAGATACGCAGTATTTT. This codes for CSVEVAGGKTDTQYF.

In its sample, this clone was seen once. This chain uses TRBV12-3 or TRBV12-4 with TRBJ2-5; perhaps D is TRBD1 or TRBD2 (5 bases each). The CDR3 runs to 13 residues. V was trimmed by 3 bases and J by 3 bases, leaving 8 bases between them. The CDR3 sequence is CASSFWGKETQYF. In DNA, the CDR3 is TGTGCCAGCAGTTTCTGGGGGAAAGAGACCCAGTACTTC.

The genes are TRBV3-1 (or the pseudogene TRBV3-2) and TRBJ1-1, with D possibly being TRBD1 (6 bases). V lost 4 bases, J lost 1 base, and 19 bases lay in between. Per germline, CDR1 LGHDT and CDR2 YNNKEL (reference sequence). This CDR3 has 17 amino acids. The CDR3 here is CASSLIPGIRGNTEAFF. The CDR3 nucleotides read TGTGCCAGCAGCCTCATCCCGGGAATCAGGGGGAACACTGAAGCTTTCTTT.

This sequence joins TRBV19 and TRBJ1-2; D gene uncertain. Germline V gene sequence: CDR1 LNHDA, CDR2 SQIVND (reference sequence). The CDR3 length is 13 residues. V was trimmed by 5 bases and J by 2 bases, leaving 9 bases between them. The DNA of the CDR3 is TGTGCCAGTAGTTCGAACCAAAACTATGGCTACACCTTC. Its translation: CASSSNQNYGYTF.